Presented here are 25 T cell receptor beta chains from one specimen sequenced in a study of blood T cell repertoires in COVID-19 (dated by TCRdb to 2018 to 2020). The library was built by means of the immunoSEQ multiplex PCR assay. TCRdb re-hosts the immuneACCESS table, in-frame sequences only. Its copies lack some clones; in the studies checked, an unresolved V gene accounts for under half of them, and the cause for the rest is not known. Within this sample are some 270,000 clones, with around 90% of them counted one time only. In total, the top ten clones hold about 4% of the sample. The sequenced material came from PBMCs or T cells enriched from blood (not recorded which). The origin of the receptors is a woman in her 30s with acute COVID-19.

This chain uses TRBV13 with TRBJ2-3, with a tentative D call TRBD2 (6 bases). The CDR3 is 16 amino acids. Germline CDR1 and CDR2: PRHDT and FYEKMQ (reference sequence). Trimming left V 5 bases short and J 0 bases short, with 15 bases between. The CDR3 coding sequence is TGTGCCAGCAGCCCGTTAGCGGAGACTAGCACAGATACGCAGTATTTT. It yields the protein CASSPLAETSTDTQYF.

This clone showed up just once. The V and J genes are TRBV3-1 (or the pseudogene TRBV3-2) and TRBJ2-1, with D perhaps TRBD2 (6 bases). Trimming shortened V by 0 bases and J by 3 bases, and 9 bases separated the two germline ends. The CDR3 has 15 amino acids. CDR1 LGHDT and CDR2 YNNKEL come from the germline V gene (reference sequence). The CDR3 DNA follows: TGTGCCAGCAGCCAAGAAACGACTAGCTACAATGAGCAGTTCTTC. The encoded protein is CASSQETTSYNEQFF.

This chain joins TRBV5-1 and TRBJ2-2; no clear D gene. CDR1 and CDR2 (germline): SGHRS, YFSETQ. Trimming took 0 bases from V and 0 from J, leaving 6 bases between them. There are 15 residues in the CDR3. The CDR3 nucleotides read TGCGCCAGCAGCTTGGAGCAAGCGAACACCGGGGAGCTGTTTTTT. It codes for CASSLEQANTGELFF.

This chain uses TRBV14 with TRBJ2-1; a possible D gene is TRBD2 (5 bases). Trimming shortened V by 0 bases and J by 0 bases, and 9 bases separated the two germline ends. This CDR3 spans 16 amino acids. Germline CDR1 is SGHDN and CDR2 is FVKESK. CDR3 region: CASSQDERSSYNEQFF. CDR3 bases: TGTGCCAGCAGCCAAGATGAGCGGAGCTCCTACAATGAGCAGTTCTTC.

The CDR3 here is CASEAPSGSLSSYNEQFF. CDR3 bases: TGTGCCTCGGAGGCCCCTAGCGGGAGCCTTAGCTCCTACAATGAGCAGTTCTTC. The rearrangement links TRBV30 to TRBJ2-1, with 10 bases fitting TRBD2. The CDR3 covers 18 residues. CDR1 GTSNPN and CDR2 SVGIG come from the germline V gene (reference sequence). V was pared by 7 bases and J by 0 bases, with 15 bases of the junction left unmatched. The variable domain in full, completed from reference TRBV30 and TRBJ2-1, reads SQTIHQWPATLVQPVGSPLSLECTVEGTSNPNLYWYRQAAGRGLQLLFYSVGIGQISSEVPQNLSASRPQDRQFILSSKKLLLSDSGFYLCASEAPSGSLSSYNEQFFGPGTRLTVL.

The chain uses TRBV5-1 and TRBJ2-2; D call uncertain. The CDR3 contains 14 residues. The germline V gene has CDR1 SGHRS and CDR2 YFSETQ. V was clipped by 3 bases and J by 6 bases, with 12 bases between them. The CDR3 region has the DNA TGCGCCAGCAGCTCCAACGGTCTGGCCGGGGAGCTGTTTTTT. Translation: CASSSNGLAGELFF.

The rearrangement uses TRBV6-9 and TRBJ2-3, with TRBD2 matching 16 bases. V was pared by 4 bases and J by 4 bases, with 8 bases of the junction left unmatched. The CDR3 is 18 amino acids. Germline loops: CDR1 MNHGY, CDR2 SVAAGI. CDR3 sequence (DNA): TGTGCCAGCAGTTTAGGGACTAGCGGGAGGGCCGGCGCAGATACGCAGTATTTT. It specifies CASSLGTSGRAGADTQYF.

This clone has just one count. CDR3 nucleotide sequence: TGTGCCAGCTCTAAGGACAGGAGTAACTATGGCTACACCTTC. Encoded protein: CASSKDRSNYGYTF. The chain has TRBV6-5 and TRBJ1-2, with 7 bases that match TRBD1. V shed 8 bases and J 1 base; nucleotides not matched to a gene: 7. The germline V gene has CDR1 MNHEY and CDR2 SVGAGI. CDR3 length: 14 amino acids.

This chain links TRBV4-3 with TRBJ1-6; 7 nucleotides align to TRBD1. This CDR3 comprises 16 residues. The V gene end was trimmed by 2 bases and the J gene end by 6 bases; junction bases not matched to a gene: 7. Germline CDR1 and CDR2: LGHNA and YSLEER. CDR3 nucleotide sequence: TGCGCCAGCAGCCAATCGGCCGGGACAGTTAATTCACCCCTCCACTTT. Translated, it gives CASSQSAGTVNSPLHF.

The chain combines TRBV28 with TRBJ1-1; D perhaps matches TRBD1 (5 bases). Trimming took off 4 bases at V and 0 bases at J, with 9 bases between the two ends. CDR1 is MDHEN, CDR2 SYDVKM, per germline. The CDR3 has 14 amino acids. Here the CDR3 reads CASSYPRVNTEAFF. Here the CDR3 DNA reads TGTGCCAGCAGTTATCCCAGGGTGAACACTGAAGCTTTCTTT.

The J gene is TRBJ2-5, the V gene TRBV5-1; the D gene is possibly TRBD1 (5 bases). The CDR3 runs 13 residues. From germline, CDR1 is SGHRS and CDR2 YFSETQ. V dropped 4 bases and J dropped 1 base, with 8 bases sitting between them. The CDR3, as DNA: TGCGCCAGCAGCGGGCAGGGCCAAGAGACCCAGTACTTC. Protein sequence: CASSGQGQETQYF.

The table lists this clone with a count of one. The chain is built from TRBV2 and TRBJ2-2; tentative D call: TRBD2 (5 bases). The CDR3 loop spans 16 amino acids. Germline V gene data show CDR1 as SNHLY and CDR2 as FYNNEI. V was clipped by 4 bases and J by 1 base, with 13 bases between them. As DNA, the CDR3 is TGTGCCAGCAGTGCTCGGGGAGTAATGAACACCGGGGAGCTGTTTTTT. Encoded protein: CASSARGVMNTGELFF.

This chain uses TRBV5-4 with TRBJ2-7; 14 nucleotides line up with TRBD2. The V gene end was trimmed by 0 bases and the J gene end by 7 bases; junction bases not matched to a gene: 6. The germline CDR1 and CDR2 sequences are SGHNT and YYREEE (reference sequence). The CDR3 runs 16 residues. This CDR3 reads CASSLGPGLAGEEQYF. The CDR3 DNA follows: TGTGCCAGCAGCTTGGGTCCGGGACTAGCGGGAGAAGAGCAGTACTTC.

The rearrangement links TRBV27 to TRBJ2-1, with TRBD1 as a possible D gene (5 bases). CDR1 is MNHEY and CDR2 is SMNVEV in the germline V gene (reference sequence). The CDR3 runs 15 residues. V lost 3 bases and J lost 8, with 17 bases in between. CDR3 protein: CASSLTAGSYDEQFF. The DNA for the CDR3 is TGTGCCAGCAGTTTGACAGCAGGCTCGTACGATGAGCAGTTCTTC.

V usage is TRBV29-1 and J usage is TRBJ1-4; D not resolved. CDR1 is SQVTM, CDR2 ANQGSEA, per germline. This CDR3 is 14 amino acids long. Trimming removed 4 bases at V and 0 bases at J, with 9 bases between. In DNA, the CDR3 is TGCAGCGTTGGAGGCACTTCAACTAATGAAAAACTGTTTTTT. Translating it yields CSVGGTSTNEKLFF. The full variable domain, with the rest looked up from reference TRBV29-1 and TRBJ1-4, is SAVISQKPSRDICQRGTSLTIQCQVDSQVTMMFWYRQQPGQSLTLIATANQGSEATYESGFVIDKFPISRPNLTFSTLTVSNMSPEDSSIYLCSVGGTSTNEKLFFGSGTQLSVL.

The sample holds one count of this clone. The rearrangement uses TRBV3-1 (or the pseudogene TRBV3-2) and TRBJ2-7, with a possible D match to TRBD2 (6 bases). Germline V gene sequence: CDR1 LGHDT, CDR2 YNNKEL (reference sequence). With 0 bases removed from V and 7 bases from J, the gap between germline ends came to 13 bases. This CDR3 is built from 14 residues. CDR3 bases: TGTGCCAGCAGCCAAGATCACCGGGCGGGAGAGCAGTACTTC. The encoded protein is CASSQDHRAGEQYF.

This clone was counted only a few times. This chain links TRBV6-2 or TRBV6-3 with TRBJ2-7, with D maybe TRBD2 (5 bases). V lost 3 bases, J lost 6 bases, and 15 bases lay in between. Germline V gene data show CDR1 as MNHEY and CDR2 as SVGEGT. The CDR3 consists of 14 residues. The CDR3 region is CASSYTGTGPEQYF. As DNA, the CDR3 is TGTGCCAGCAGTTATACGGGAACTGGGCCCGAGCAGTACTTC.

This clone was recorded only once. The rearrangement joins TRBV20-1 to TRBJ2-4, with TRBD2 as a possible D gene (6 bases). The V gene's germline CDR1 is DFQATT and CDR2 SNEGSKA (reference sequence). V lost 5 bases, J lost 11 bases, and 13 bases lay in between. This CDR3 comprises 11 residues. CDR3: CSAYGRIVQYF. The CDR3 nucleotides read TGCAGTGCTTACGGGAGAATCGTTCAGTACTTC.

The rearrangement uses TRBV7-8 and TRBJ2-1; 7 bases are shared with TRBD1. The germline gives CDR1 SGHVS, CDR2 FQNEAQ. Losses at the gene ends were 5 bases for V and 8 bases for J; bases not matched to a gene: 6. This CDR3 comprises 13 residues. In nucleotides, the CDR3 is TGTGCCAGCAGCCGTGACAGGGTGGATGAGCAGTTCTTC. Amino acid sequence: CASSRDRVDEQFF.

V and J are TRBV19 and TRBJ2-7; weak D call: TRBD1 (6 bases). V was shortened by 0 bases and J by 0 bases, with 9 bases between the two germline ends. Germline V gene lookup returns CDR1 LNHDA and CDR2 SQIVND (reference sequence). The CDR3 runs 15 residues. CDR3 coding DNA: TGTGCCAGTAGTATAGAGCAGGGGTTCTCCTACGAGCAGTACTTC. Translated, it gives CASSIEQGFSYEQYF.

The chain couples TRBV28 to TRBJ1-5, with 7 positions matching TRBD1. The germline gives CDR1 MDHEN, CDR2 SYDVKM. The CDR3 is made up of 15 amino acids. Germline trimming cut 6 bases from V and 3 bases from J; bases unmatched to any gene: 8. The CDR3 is CASRTEGTVNQPQHF. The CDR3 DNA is TGTGCCAGCAGGACGGAGGGGACAGTCAATCAGCCCCAGCATTTT.

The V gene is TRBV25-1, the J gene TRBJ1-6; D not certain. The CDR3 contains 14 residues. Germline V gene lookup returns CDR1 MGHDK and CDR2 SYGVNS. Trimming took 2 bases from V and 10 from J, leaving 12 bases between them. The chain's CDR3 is CASSEPGSNSPLHF. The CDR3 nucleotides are TGTGCCAGCAGTGAACCAGGTTCGAACTCACCCCTCCACTTT.

The DNA of the CDR3 is TGTGCCAGTAGTATAGAGCTAGCGGGAGGGCAGGAATACAATGAGCAGTTCTTC. Its translation is CASSIELAGGQEYNEQFF. The chain recombines TRBV19 with TRBJ2-1; the match to TRBD2 covers 12 bases. J gave up 4 bases and V 0 bases, and 7 bases lay outside the gene matches. Germline CDR1 is LNHDA and CDR2 is SQIVND (reference sequence). The CDR3 loop spans 18 amino acids.

Here the CDR3 reads CASSLVAAGGAINEKLFF. CDR3 DNA: TGTGCCAGCAGTTTAGTCGCCGCCGGGGGGGCTATTAATGAAAAACTGTTTTTT. The J gene is TRBJ1-4, the V gene TRBV28; possible D gene TRBD1, 6 bases. This CDR3 contains 18 residues. The germline V gene has CDR1 MDHEN and CDR2 SYDVKM. Trimming pared 2 bases from V and 4 bases from J, leaving 20 bases between.

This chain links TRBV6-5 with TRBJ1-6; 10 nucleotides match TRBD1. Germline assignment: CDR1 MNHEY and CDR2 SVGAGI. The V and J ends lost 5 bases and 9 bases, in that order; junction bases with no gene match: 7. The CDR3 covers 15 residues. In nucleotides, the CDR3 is TGTGCCAGCAGTCAGACAGGGGGCATTCTTTCACCCCTCCACTTT. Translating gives CASSQTGGILSPLHF.